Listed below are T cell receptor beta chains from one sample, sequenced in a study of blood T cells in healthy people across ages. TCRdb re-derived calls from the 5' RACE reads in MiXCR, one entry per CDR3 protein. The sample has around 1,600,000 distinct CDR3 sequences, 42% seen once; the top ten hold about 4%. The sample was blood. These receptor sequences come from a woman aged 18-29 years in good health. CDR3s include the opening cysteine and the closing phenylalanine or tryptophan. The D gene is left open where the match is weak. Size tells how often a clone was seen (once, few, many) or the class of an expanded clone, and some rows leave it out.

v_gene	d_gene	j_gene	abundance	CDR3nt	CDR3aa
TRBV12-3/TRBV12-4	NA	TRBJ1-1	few	TGTGCCAGCAGTTTAGATCCGCTAGCCAACACTGAAGCTTTCTTT	CASSLDPLANTEAFF
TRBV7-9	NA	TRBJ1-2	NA	TGTGCCAGCAGCCGGGACTTTGGATCTTATGGCTACACCTTC	CASSRDFGSYGYTF
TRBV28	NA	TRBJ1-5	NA	TGTGCCAGCAGTTATGACCCTGATAGGGGGGAAGGCAATCAGCCCCAGCATTTT	CASSYDPDRGEGNQPQHF
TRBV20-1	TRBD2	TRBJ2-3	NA	TGCAGTGTACTAGCGGAAAAGGCAGATACGCAGTATTTT	CSVLAEKADTQYF
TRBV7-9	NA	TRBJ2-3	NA	TGTGCCGGCAGCCCCGATTTAACAGATACGCAGTATTTT	CAGSPDLTDTQYF
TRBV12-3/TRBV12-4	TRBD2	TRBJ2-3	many	TGTGCCAGCAGTTTCTCGCTAGCGGGAGCAACAGATACGCAGTATTTT	CASSFSLAGATDTQYF
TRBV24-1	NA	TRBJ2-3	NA	TGTGCCACCAGTGTTCCCGCCGGGGGGCTAGAGGATACGCAGTATTTT	CATSVPAGGLEDTQYF
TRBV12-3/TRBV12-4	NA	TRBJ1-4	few	TGTGCCAGCAGTTTTCTGGAAAATGGTGAAAAACTGTTTTTT	CASSFLENGEKLFF
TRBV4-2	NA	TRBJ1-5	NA	TGTGCCAGCAGCCAAGAGTTAGGTAGCAATCAGCCCCAGCATTTT	CASSQELGSNQPQHF
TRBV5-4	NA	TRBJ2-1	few	TGTGCCAGCAGCCATCTAACCGATGAGCAGTTCTTC	CASSHLTDEQFF
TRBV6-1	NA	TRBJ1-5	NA	TGTGCCAGCAGTGAAGGCAGAGTGACCCAGCATTTT	CASSEGRVTQHF
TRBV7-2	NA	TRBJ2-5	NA	TGTGCCAGCAGCTTAGGGACGTTCGAGACCCAGTACTTC	CASSLGTFETQYF
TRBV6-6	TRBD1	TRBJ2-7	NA	TGTGCCAGCAGTTACTCCGGCAGGGGGCCCTACGAGCAGTACTTC	CASSYSGRGPYEQYF
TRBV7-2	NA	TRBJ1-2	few	TGTGCCAGCAGCTTAGAGTCTGCTAACTATGGCTACACCTTC	CASSLESANYGYTF
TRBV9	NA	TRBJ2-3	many	TGTGCCAGCGCCCAAGGAGCGGGCACAGATACGCAGTATTTT	CASAQGAGTDTQYF
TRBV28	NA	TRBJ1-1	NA	TGTGCCAGCAGAGCCACAGGGTGGGTCACTGAAGCTTTCTTT	CASRATGWVTEAFF
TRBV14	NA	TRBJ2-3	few	TGTGCCAGCAGCCAATTTTGGGGACGCAAAGATACGCAGTATTTT	CASSQFWGRKDTQYF
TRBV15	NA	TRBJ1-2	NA	TGTGCCACCAGCAGAGATACGGCTGGTCCTTATGGCTACACCTTC	CATSRDTAGPYGYTF
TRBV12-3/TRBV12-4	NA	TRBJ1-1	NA	TGTGCCAGCAGTTTCCAGGGGAGTGAAGCTTTCTTT	CASSFQGSEAFF
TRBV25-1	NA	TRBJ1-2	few	TGTGCCAGCAGTGAACTGACAGCCATCTATGGCTACACCTTC	CASSELTAIYGYTF
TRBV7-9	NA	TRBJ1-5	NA	TGTGCCAGCAGCACTAACCAGGGGCTTCAGCCCCAGCATTTT	CASSTNQGLQPQHF
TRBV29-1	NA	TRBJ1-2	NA	TGCAGCGTTGCGGGCAGGGCCAGTTATGGCTACACCTTC	CSVAGRASYGYTF
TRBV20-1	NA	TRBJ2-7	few	TGCAGTGCTAGCCCTCCGGCGGGCCTCAGAAACGAGCAGTACTTC	CSASPPAGLRNEQYF
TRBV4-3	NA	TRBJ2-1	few	TGCGCCAGCAGCCAAGAAAGGTCATCGTGGGGTATGGATGAGCAGTTCTTC	CASSQERSSWGMDEQFF
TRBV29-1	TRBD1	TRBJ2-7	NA	TGCAGCGTTGATCTGGGACAGGGGGCGGGAGAGCAGTACTTC	CSVDLGQGAGEQYF
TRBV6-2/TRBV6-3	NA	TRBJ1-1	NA	TGTGCCAGCAGTTATACGGGATCGGGAATTGAAGCTTTCTTT	CASSYTGSGIEAFF
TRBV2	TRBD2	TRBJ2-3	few	TGTGCCAGCAGTGATGTGGGAGGGACTACAGATACGCAGTATTTT	CASSDVGGTTDTQYF
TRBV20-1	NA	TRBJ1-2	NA	TGCAGTGCTAGAGACCCAAGGACAGACTATGGCTACACCTTC	CSARDPRTDYGYTF
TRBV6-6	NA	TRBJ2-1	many	TGTGCCAGCAGTTACCGGGATGAGCAGTTCTTC	CASSYRDEQFF
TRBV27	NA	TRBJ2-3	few	TGTGCCAGCAGTCGAAACGTCGGGGATTTAGGCACAGATACGCAGTATTTT	CASSRNVGDLGTDTQYF
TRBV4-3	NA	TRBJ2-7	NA	TGCGCCAGCAGCCAACCGGTAAACTACGAGCAGTACTTC	CASSQPVNYEQYF
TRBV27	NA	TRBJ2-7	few	TGTGCCAGCAGTTTAGGGGACGGAAAGCAGTACTTC	CASSLGDGKQYF
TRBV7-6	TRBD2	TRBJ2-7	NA	TGTGCCAGCAGCTTATATCTTGGGACTAGAGACTACGAGCAGTACTTC	CASSLYLGTRDYEQYF
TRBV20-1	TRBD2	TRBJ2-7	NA	TGCAGTGCTAGAGATCTCGCGGAACTAGCGGGGGGAGAGCAGTACTTC	CSARDLAELAGGEQYF
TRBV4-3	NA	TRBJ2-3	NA	TGCGCCAGCAGCCGCTGGACGGGAGATACGCAGTATTTT	CASSRWTGDTQYF
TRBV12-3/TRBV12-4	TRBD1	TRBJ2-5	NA	TGTGCCAGCAGCTTAACAGGGGGCCAGTGGGAGACCCAGTACTTC	CASSLTGGQWETQYF